These 11 T cell receptor beta chains were all obtained from the same sample, sequenced in a study of shared clonotypes between healthy human individuals. Method: immunoSEQ multiplex PCR; TCRdb's copy keeps in-frame clones and lacks some. The data show around 1.1 million clones, with 78% seen just once and 0.5% to 0.65% held by the top ten. The sequenced sample consisted of memory CD4+ T cells from PBMCs. Subset: CD45RA-negative fraction. These receptors were obtained from a man aged 18 to 35 in good health. Some clones in this sample may be carry-over from other donors' samples.

The chain couples TRBV10-3 to TRBJ2-1, with TRBD1 as a possible D gene (5 bases). The V gene's germline CDR1 is ENHRY and CDR2 SYGVKD. V was pared by 5 bases and J by 5 bases, with 16 bases between. The CDR3 runs to 15 residues. CDR3 sequence: CAISPHWTKDNEQFF. The CDR3 coding sequence is TGTGCCATCAGTCCCCATTGGACAAAAGACAATGAGCAGTTCTTC.

The V gene is TRBV18, the J gene TRBJ2-1; no clear D. V was shortened by 3 bases and J by 4 bases, with 10 bases between the two germline ends. The CDR3 has 14 residues. The V gene's germline CDR1 is KGHSH and CDR2 LQKENI. DNA of the CDR3: TGTGCCAGCTCACCGTCGGAAAGGTACAATGAGCAGTTCTTC. Translated, it gives CASSPSERYNEQFF.

V gene TRBV6-4 combines with J gene TRBJ2-7, with 8 nucleotides matching TRBD2. Germline CDR1 MRHNA, CDR2 SNTAGT. J lost 7 bases, V lost 5 bases, and 10 bases had no gene match. The CDR3 is 14 residues long. The CDR3 nucleotides are TGTGCCAGCAGTCGTACGGCGGGACTAGTTGAGCAGTACTTC. Encoded protein: CASSRTAGLVEQYF.

This chain connects TRBV9 to TRBJ2-1; TRBD2 agrees at 7 bases. Germline CDR1 reads SGDLS; CDR2 reads YYNGEE. Unmatched junction bases numbered 4, after V lost 2 bases and J lost 2 bases. The CDR3 runs 15 residues. The CDR3 is CASSVWDYTYNEQFF. Here the CDR3 DNA reads TGTGCCAGCAGCGTTTGGGACTACACCTACAATGAGCAGTTCTTC.

Worth noting for this clone: Additional DNA sequences in this sample encode the identical CDR3. The chain has TRBV30 and TRBJ1-1, with D possibly matching TRBD1 (5 bases). Per germline, CDR1 GTSNPN and CDR2 SVGIG (reference sequence). Trimming stripped 3 bases from V and 4 bases from J, with 9 bases between. CDR3 length equals 12 residues. The CDR3 DNA sequence: TGTGCCTGGAGCGCAGGGACCACTGAAGCTTTCTTT. Its translation: CAWSAGTTEAFF.

V gene TRBV6-1 combines with J gene TRBJ2-7, with TRBD1 matching 11 bases. The length of the CDR3 is 12 residues. V gave up 7 bases and J gave up 12 bases; unmatched junction bases: 8. Germline-derived CDR1 and CDR2 are MNHNS and SASEGT. CDR3 nucleotides: TGTGCCAGCAACACGGGACAGGGGGATCGGTACTTC. Its translation is CASNTGQGDRYF.

This clone has just a few counts. The chain recombines TRBV9 with TRBJ2-7; a possible D gene is TRBD1 (7 bases). Germline V gene lookup returns CDR1 SGDLS and CDR2 YYNGEE. V gave up 4 bases and J gave up 11 bases, with 19 bases separating them. The CDR3 has 13 residues. CDR3 loop: CASSRDSHREKYF. CDR3 nucleotides: TGTGCCAGCAGCCGGGACAGCCATCGGGAGAAGTACTTC.

This sequence joins TRBV30 and TRBJ1-4, with D possibly matching TRBD1 (6 bases). CDR3 length: 13 amino acids. V was trimmed by 1 base and J by 7 bases, leaving 10 bases between them. Germline V gives CDR1 GTSNPN, CDR2 SVGIG (reference sequence). DNA of the CDR3: TGTGCCTGGAGTGGCAGGGGAGTTGAAAAACTGTTTTTT. It translates to CAWSGRGVEKLFF.

The chain recombines TRBV12-5 with TRBJ2-3; D possibly uses TRBD1 or TRBD2 (5 bases each). Germline CDR1 reads LGHNT; CDR2 reads FRNRAP. This CDR3 region has 13 residues. Trimming took off 5 bases at V and 2 bases at J, with 8 bases between the two ends. The CDR3 nucleotides are TGTGCTAGTGGTGGGGGTTACACAGATACGCAGTATTTT. The encoded protein is CASGGGYTDTQYF.

The rearrangement joins TRBV28 to TRBJ1-4, with D maybe TRBD1 (5 bases). The CDR3 is made up of 14 amino acids. Looked up from germline, CDR1 is MDHEN and CDR2 is SYDVKM. Trimming removed 1 base at V and 5 bases at J, with 8 bases between. The CDR3 here is CASSLSGNNEKLFF. The CDR3, as DNA: TGTGCCAGCAGTTTATCAGGGAACAATGAAAAACTGTTTTTT.

The chain combines TRBV28 with TRBJ1-2; a possible D gene is TRBD1 (5 bases). Germline V CDR1 and CDR2: MDHEN, SYDVKM. Trimming shortened V by 5 bases and J by 8 bases, and 18 bases separated the two germline ends. This CDR3 comprises 14 residues. The CDR3 protein is CASSLPLQVRGYTF. For the CDR3, the DNA is TGTGCCAGCAGTCTCCCTTTACAGGTTCGGGGCTACACCTTC.